This TCR beta chain was captured by sequencing in a study of cytomegalovirus exposure and HLA in healthy donors. PCR involved 60 Vbeta and 13 Jbeta primers. Data came from immunoSEQ multiplex PCR; TCRdb stores just in-frame clones and leaves some out. The repertoire consists of about 130,000 clones, with 75% occurring once and the leading ten covering under 3.5%. Germline CDR1 and CDR2: SGHRS and YFSETQ. This CDR3 contains 14 residues. V dropped 2 bases and J dropped 3 bases, with 11 bases sitting between them. V and J are TRBV5-1 and TRBJ1-1; possible D gene TRBD1, 6 bases. The origin of this receptor is a man aged 25 to 40 in good health and CMV-seronegative. The specimen sequenced was PBMCs. CDR3 loop: CASSFAGEDTEAFF. CDR3 nucleotides: TGCGCCAGCAGCTTCGCAGGGGAAGACACTGAAGCTTTCTTT.